A single sample gave rise to the 12 T cell receptor beta chains below, sequenced in a study of control samples from healthy donors and cancer patients (TCRdb year 2020). Libraries were prepared through the immunoSEQ multiplex PCR assay. TCRdb obtained this table from immuneACCESS and retained in-frame rearrangements with V and J assigned. These tables miss some clones; where compared with another copy, unresolved V genes account for less than half of the shortfall, and the remainder is unexplained. The sample profile shows 150,000 to 200,000 clones; about 90% of them were found once. Clones ranked in the top ten supply roughly 2% of the sample. The sequencing input was blood. These receptor sequences come from a woman in her forties in good health.

The CDR3 sequence is CASSLGDTGGGGYGYTF. The CDR3 DNA sequence: TGCGCCAGCAGCTTGGGGGATACAGGGGGCGGAGGCTATGGCTACACCTTC. This chain uses TRBV5-1 with TRBJ1-2, with TRBD1 identical over 9 bases. Germline V gene sequence: CDR1 SGHRS, CDR2 YFSETQ. V trimming: 0 bases; J trimming: 4 bases; junction bases outside the gene matches: 10. The CDR3 runs to 17 residues.

The chain joins TRBV12-3 or TRBV12-4 to TRBJ1-1; D is unclear. Trimming removed 3 bases at V and 11 bases at J, with 13 bases between. This CDR3 has 12 residues. CDR3 residues: CASSFGLPDAFF. In DNA, the CDR3 is TGTGCCAGCAGTTTCGGTCTGCCGGACGCTTTCTTT.

The rearrangement links TRBV28 to TRBJ1-6; the D gene is possibly TRBD1 (5 bases). The germline gives CDR1 MDHEN, CDR2 SYDVKM. V was trimmed by 5 bases and J by 1 base, leaving 9 bases between them. The CDR3 sequence is 15 residues long. CDR3 amino acids: CASSQWGSYNSPLHF. CDR3 coding DNA: TGTGCCAGCAGTCAATGGGGGTCCTATAATTCACCCCTCCACTTT.

V usage is TRBV7-6 and J usage is TRBJ2-7; D remains ambiguous. Germline V gene sequence: CDR1 SGHVS, CDR2 FNYEAQ. The CDR3 consists of 13 residues. The V gene lost 2 bases and the J gene lost 2 bases, with 7 bases spanning the gap. The CDR3 is CASSLQSPYEQYF. CDR3 DNA: TGTGCCAGCAGCTTACAGTCCCCCTACGAGCAGTACTTC. The full variable domain, with the rest looked up from reference TRBV7-6 and TRBJ2-7, is GAGVSQSPRYKVTKRGQDVALRCDPISGHVSLYWYRQALGQGPEFLTYFNYEAQQDKSGLPNDRFSAERPEGSISTLTIQRTEQRDSAMYRCASSLQSPYEQYFGPGTRLTVT.

In its sample, this clone was seen once. The chain is built from TRBV6-5 and TRBJ2-5; 8 nucleotides align to TRBD2. The CDR3 has 13 amino acids. Per germline, CDR1 MNHEY and CDR2 SVGAGI. J was trimmed by 4 bases and V by 7 bases; bases with no gene match: 5. CDR3 sequence (DNA): TGTGCCAGCAACTCGGGGGGGTTAGAGACCCAGTACTTC. Translating gives CASNSGGLETQYF.

This rearrangement joins TRBV18 to TRBJ1-2; no firm D call. Trimming took off 3 bases at V and 3 bases at J, with 5 bases between the two ends. The CDR3 extends over 12 amino acids. Germline CDR1 and CDR2: KGHSH and LQKENI. The CDR3: CASSPTDYGYTF. The CDR3 DNA is TGTGCCAGCTCACCTACGGACTATGGCTACACCTTC.

The gene calls are TRBV24-1 and TRBJ2-2; D call uncertain. Trimming took 3 bases from V and 0 from J, leaving 7 bases between them. The CDR3 is 15 amino acids. Germline lookup yields CDR1 KGHDR and CDR2 SFDVKD. The DNA of the CDR3 is TGTGCCACCAGTGATCGACGGGCGAACACCGGGGAGCTGTTTTTT. Its protein is CATSDRRANTGELFF.

This sequence joins TRBV6-4 and TRBJ2-1, with D tentatively TRBD2 (6 bases). The CDR3 is 14 amino acids. Between the trimmed V and J ends, which lost 5 bases and 6 bases, there was a span of 14 bases. CDR1 is MRHNA and CDR2 is SNTAGT in the germline V gene. CDR3 coding DNA: TGTGCCAGCAGTCCGGGACTTGAGAGCAATGAGCAGTTCTTC. This sequence encodes CASSPGLESNEQFF.

This clone appeared once. The rearrangement joins TRBV7-6 to TRBJ2-1, with 9 bases lining up with TRBD2. The trim removed 5 bases at V and 7 bases at J, leaving 9 bases unmatched. The CDR3 contains 15 residues. Germline V CDR1 and CDR2: SGHVS, FNYEAQ. In DNA form, the CDR3 reads TGTGCCAGCAGCCCCGTGAGCGGGGGGAATAATGAGCAGTTCTTC. It encodes CASSPVSGGNNEQFF.

The chain combines TRBV6-4 with TRBJ2-5; 8 positions agree with TRBD2. CDR3 length equals 14 residues. J was trimmed by 1 base and V by 4 bases; bases with no gene match: 2. Looked up from germline, CDR1 is MRHNA and CDR2 is SNTAGT. The CDR3 nucleotides read TGTGCCAGCAGTGCCGGGGGGGCCCAAGAGACCCAGTACTTC. It is translated as CASSAGGAQETQYF.

The chain combines TRBV19 with TRBJ2-7; D remains ambiguous. The length of the CDR3 is 13 residues. Germline V gives CDR1 LNHDA, CDR2 SQIVND (reference sequence). V was shortened by 6 bases and J by 5 bases, with 14 bases between the two germline ends. The CDR3 nucleotides read TGTGCCAGTAGCGGAGCAGCTAGGAACGAGCAGTACTTC. Translated: CASSGAARNEQYF.

The chain is built from TRBV15 and TRBJ1-5, with 8 nucleotides matching TRBD1. This CDR3 region has 17 residues. The V gene end was trimmed by 0 bases and the J gene end by 7 bases; junction bases not matched to a gene: 11. The germline CDR1 and CDR2 sequences are LNHNV and YYDKDF (reference sequence). CDR3 region: CATSRDRSGGKGQPQHF. DNA for the CDR3: TGTGCCACCAGCAGAGATCGGTCAGGGGGCAAAGGACAGCCCCAGCATTTT.